This T cell receptor (beta chain) was sequenced for a study of lymphopenia after photon versus proton radiotherapy. General observations from the study: Under photons, naive T cells and diversity fell while effector/memory populations rose.

Germline V gene lookup returns CDR1 MNHNY and CDR2 SVGAGI (reference sequence). The CDR3 is 13 residues long. The V and J ends lost 7 bases and 3 bases, in that order; junction bases with no gene match: 5. On this clone: The antigen is not known.

TCRdb's table, derived via immunoSEQ multiplex PCR, lists solely in-frame clones and lacks some. Of roughly 41,000 clones listed, more than 75% are singletons. The chain has TRBV6-6 and TRBJ2-7; 8 bases are shared with TRBD1. The clonotype was recovered from a man in his forties or fifties with gastric cancer. Material: peripheral blood, obtained from a patient treated with photon-based radiotherapy. CDR3 DNA: TGTGCCAGCACCCCGGGACAGGTCTACGAGCAGTACTTC. Translating gives CASTPGQVYEQYF.